The clone carrying this T cell receptor (beta chain) was detected only once. Its antigen is unknown. Distinct nucleotide sequences in the sample also encode this CDR3. These donors counted as nominally healthy when sampled, but unrecorded immune exposures were likely. This record comes from a study of cytomegalovirus exposure and HLA in healthy donors. Study-wide results and limits: An analysis was carried out at a later point. It showed that HLA-associated TCR beta chains were more clonally expanded than equally common non-associated chains. A later analysis linked a missense variant in DCLRE1C to the trimming of TCR beta V and J genes. As a later analysis revealed, the rate of TCR association differed by HLA locus, with DRB1 most and HLA-C fewest.

Primers: 60 Vbeta forward and 13 Jbeta reverse. The assay was immunoSEQ multiplex PCR, and TCRdb's table has in-frame clones only and misses some. The sample shows 130,000 to 150,000 clones, about 84% of them seen only once. Trimming removed 6 bases at V and 0 bases at J, with 9 bases between. CDR3 length: 13 residues. In germline, CDR1 is SQVTM, CDR2 ANQGSEA. J is TRBJ1-5 and V is TRBV29-1; weak D call: TRBD1 (5 bases). The clonotype originates from a male donor in good health and CMV-seronegative. The specimen sequenced was PBMCs. The CDR3, as DNA: TGCAGCGTCGCCGACAGTAGCAATCAGCCCCAGCATTTT. This gives the protein CSVADSSNQPQHF. The variable domain in full, with the rest retrieved from reference TRBV29-1 and TRBJ1-5, is SAVISQKPSRDICQRGTSLTIQCQVDSQVTMMFWYRQQPGQSLTLIATANQGSEATYESGFVIDKFPISRPNLTFSTLTVSNMSPEDSSIYLCSVADSSNQPQHFGDGTRLSIL.